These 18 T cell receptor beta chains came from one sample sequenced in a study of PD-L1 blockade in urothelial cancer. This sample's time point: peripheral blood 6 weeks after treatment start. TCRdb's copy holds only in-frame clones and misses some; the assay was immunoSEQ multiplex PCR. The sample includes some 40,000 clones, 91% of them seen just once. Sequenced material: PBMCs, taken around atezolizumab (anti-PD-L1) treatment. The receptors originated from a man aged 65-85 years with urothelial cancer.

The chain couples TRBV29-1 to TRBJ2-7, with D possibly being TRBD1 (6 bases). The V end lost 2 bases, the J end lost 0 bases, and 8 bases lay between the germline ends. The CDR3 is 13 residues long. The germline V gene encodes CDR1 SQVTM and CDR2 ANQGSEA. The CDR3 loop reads CSVEQGSSYEQYF. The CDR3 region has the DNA TGCAGCGTTGAACAGGGGAGCTCCTACGAGCAGTACTTC.

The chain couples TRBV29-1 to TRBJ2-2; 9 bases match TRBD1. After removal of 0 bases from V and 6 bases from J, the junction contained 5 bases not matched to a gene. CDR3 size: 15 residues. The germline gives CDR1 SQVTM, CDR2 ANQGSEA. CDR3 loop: CSVEERDRVPGELFF. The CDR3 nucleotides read TGCAGCGTTGAAGAACGGGACAGGGTACCCGGGGAGCTGTTTTTT.

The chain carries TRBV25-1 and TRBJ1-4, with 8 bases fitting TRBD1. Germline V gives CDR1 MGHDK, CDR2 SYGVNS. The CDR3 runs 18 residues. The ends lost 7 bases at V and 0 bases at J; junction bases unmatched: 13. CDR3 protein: CASINRDRPFATNEKLFF. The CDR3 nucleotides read TGTGCCAGCATTAACCGGGACAGGCCCTTTGCAACTAATGAAAAACTGTTTTTT.

In DNA form, the CDR3 reads TGTGCCAGCAGTTACTCGAATTCAGGGGGCTACTATGGCTACACCTTC. The encoded protein is CASSYSNSGGYYGYTF. V is TRBV6-5 and J is TRBJ1-2; TRBD1 matches at 8 bases. J was trimmed by 3 bases and V by 0 bases; bases with no gene match: 6. Germline CDR1 MNHEY, CDR2 SVGAGI. The CDR3 totals 16 residues.

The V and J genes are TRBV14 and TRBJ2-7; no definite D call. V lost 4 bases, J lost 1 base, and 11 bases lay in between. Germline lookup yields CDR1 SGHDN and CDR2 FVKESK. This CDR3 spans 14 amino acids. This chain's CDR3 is CASSPGGVSYEQYF. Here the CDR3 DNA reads TGTGCCAGCAGCCCCGGCGGCGTGTCCTACGAGCAGTACTTC.

CDR3 bases: TGTGCCAGCAGTTACCGGGGGGGGGCTGGCTACGAGCAGTACTTC. It yields the protein CASSYRGGAGYEQYF. The chain has TRBV6-6 and TRBJ2-7; TRBD2 matches at 8 bases. CDR3 length equals 15 residues. V lost 2 bases, J lost 3 bases, and 6 bases stayed unmatched. Germline CDR1 reads MNHNY; CDR2 reads SVGAGI (reference sequence).

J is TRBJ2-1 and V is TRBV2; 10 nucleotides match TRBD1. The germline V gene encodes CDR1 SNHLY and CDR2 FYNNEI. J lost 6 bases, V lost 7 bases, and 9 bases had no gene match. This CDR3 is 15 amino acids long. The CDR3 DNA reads TGTGCCAGCAATTTGGGACAGGGGAGAGCCAATGAGCAGTTCTTC. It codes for CASNLGQGRANEQFF.

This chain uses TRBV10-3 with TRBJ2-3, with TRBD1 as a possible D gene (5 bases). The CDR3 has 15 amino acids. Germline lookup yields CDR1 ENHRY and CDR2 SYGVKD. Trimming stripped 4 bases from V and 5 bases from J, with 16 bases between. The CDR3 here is CAISVVGQGRDTQYF. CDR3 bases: TGTGCCATCAGTGTGGTTGGGCAGGGCAGAGATACGCAGTATTTT.

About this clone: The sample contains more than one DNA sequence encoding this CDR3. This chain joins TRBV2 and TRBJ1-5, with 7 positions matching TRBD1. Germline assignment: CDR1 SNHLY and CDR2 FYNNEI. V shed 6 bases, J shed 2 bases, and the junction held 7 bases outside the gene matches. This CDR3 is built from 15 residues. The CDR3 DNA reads TGTGCCAGCAGGACGACAGGGAGAGGCAATCAGCCCCAGCATTTT. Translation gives CASRTTGRGNQPQHF.

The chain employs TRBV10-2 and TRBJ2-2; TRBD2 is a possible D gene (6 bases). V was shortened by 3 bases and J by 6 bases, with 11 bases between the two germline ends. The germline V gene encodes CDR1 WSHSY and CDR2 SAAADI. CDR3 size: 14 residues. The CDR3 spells CASSEGRLAGELFF. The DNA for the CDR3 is TGCGCCAGCAGTGAAGGGAGGCTTGCCGGGGAGCTGTTTTTT.

This CDR3 is CASSPLADNTDTQYF. The CDR3 DNA follows: TGTGCCAGCAGCCCACTAGCGGATAACACAGATACGCAGTATTTT. The rearrangement uses TRBV28 and TRBJ2-3; 8 bases map to TRBD2. From germline, CDR1 is MDHEN and CDR2 SYDVKM. There are 15 residues in the CDR3. Losses at the gene ends were 6 bases for V and 2 bases for J; bases not matched to a gene: 7.

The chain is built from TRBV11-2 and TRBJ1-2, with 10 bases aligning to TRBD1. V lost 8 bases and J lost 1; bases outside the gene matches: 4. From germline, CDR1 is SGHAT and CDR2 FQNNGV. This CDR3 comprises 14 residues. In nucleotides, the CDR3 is TGTGCCAGCTCTGGGACAGGGGATAACTATGGCTACACCTTC. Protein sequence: CASSGTGDNYGYTF.

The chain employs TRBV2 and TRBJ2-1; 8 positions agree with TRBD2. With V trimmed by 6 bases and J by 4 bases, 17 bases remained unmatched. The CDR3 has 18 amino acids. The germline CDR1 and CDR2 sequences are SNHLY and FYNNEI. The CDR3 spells CASRTPRAGGSLYNEQFF. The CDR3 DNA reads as TGTGCCAGCAGAACACCCCGTGCGGGGGGTTCTTTGTACAATGAGCAGTTCTTC.

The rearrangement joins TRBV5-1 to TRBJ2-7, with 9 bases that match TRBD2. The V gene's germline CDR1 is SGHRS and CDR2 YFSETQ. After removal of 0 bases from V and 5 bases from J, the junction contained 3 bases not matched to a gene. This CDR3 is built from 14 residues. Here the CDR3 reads CASSLELAGNEQYF. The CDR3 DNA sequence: TGCGCCAGCAGCTTGGAACTAGCGGGTAACGAGCAGTACTTC.

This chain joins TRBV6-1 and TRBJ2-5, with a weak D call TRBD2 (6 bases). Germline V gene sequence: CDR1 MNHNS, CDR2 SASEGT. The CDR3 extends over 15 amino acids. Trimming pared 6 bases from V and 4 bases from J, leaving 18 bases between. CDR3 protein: CASSPGLGQSETQYF. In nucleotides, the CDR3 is TGTGCCAGCAGCCCGGGACTGGGCCAATCAGAGACCCAGTACTTC.

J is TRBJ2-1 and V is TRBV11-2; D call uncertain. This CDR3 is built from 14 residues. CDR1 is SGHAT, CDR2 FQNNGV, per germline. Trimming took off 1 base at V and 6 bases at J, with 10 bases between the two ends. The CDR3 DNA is TGTGCCAGCAGCTTAGTGGGTCGCGGCAATGAGCAGTTCTTC. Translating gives CASSLVGRGNEQFF.

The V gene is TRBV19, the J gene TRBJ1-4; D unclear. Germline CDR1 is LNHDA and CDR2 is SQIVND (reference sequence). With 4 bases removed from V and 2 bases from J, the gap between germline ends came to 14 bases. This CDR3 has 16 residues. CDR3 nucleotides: TGTGCCAGTAGTACCCGCGGGGTCGGTACTAATGAAAAACTGTTTTTT. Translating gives CASSTRGVGTNEKLFF.

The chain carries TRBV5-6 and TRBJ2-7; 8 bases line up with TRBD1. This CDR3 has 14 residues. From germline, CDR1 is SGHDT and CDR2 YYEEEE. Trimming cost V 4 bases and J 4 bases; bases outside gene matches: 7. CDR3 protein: CASSGGQGGYEQYF. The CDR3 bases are TGTGCCAGCAGCGGCGGACAGGGTGGGTACGAGCAGTACTTC. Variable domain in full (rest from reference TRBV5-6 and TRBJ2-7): DAGVTQSPTHLIKTRGQQVTLRCSPKSGHDTVSWYQQALGQGPQFIFQYYEEEERQRGNFPDRFSGHQFPNYSSELNVNALLLGDSALYLCASSGGQGGYEQYFGPGTRLTVT.